What follows are 17 T cell receptor beta chains derived from one specimen sequenced in a study of response to subunit inactivated influenza vaccine. TCRdb re-called the RT-PCR reads through MiXCR, storing one row per CDR3 protein. Among over 150,000 distinct CDR3 sequences listed, around 10% were seen once. Sequencing was performed on CD8+ T cells sorted from PBMCs, taken around 25 months after vaccination. Every receptor here comes from a man in his fifties or sixties who received an inactivated influenza vaccine.

This clonotype was counted many times. This rearrangement joins TRBV9 to TRBJ2-3; TRBD1 matches 7 bases. Germline trimming cut 0 bases from V and 0 bases from J; bases unmatched to any gene: 4. From germline, CDR1 is SGDLS and CDR2 YYNGEE. This CDR3 contains 16 residues. The CDR3 sequence: CASSVGGGYSTDTQYF. CDR3 nucleotide sequence: TGTGCCAGCAGCGTAGGAGGGGGCTACAGCACAGATACGCAGTATTTT. The entire variable domain, with the rest obtained from reference TRBV9 and TRBJ2-3, is as follows: DSGVTQTPKHLITATGQRVTLRCSPRSGDLSVYWYQQSLDQGLQFLIQYYNGEERAKGNILERFSAQQFPDLHSELNLSSLELGDSALYFCASSVGGGYSTDTQYFGPGTRLTVL.

The rearrangement links TRBV12-3 or TRBV12-4 to TRBJ2-2; a possible D gene is TRBD2 (6 bases). The CDR3 spans 19 residues. Trimming left V 4 bases short and J 0 bases short, with 21 bases between. The CDR3 DNA reads as TGTGCCAGCAGTTCTCGCTTAGCGGAAGTAAATTCGAACACCGGGGAGCTGTTTTTT. Translation gives CASSSRLAEVNSNTGELFF.

This clonotype has just a few counts. Here the CDR3 DNA reads TGTGCCAGCAGTTTAATGGGGGGCACCGGGGAGCTGTTTTTT. The encoded protein is CASSLMGGTGELFF. The chain has TRBV27 and TRBJ2-2, with D perhaps matching TRBD2 (6 bases). Germline loops: CDR1 MNHEY, CDR2 SMNVEV (reference sequence). The CDR3 consists of 14 residues. The V end was cut by 2 bases, the J end by 4 bases, with 8 bases between.

The genes are TRBV12-3 or TRBV12-4 and TRBJ2-1; D is unclear. Deletions cut 6 bases from V and 5 bases from J, with 26 bases between. The CDR3 length is 18 residues. Here the CDR3 DNA reads TGTGCCAGCAGGGGCCTCCCCCGGAGTGCCGCCGCGGACAATGAGCAGTTCTTC. Translation: CASRGLPRSAAADNEQFF.

This clonotype was counted only a few times. The V gene is TRBV2, the J gene TRBJ2-1, with D uncertain. Germline loops: CDR1 SNHLY, CDR2 FYNNEI. Trimming took off 2 bases at V and 3 bases at J, with 11 bases between the two ends. The CDR3 is 15 amino acids. The CDR3 DNA is TGTGCCAGCAGTGAAAGTGCCTTTTTCTACAATGAGCAGTTCTTC. It encodes CASSESAFFYNEQFF.

This clonotype was seen a few times. J is TRBJ2-2 and V is TRBV24-1; possible D gene TRBD2, 5 bases. The CDR3 runs 15 residues. Germline loops: CDR1 KGHDR, CDR2 SFDVKD. V shed 1 base and J shed 5 bases, with 10 bases lying between them. The CDR3 coding sequence is TGTGCCACCAGTGATTTTGCCCCGGGGACCGGGGAGCTGTTTTTT. It codes for CATSDFAPGTGELFF.

The CDR3 reads CASSGRDYSYNEQFF. The CDR3 DNA reads TGTGCCAGCAGCGGCCGGGACTACTCCTACAATGAGCAGTTCTTC. The V and J genes are TRBV7-9 and TRBJ2-1, with 7 bases aligning to TRBD2. The junction had 4 bases not matched to a gene; V was cut back by 5 bases and J by 0 bases. Germline V gives CDR1 SEHNR, CDR2 FQNEAQ (reference sequence). The CDR3 consists of 15 residues.

The V and J genes are TRBV28 and TRBJ2-7; no firm D call. CDR1 and CDR2 (germline): MDHEN, SYDVKM. This CDR3 comprises 15 residues. V shed 6 bases and J shed 3 bases, with 18 bases lying between them. CDR3 amino acids: CASSLFPDFGYEQYF. CDR3 nucleotide sequence: TGTGCCAGCAGCCTGTTCCCGGATTTCGGCTACGAGCAGTACTTC.

CDR3 sequence (DNA): TGCGCCAGCAGCATCCGGGACAGGGGATATCTAGACTACAATGAGCAGTTCTTC. This encodes CASSIRDRGYLDYNEQFF. The chain recombines TRBV5-1 with TRBJ2-1; 10 bases match TRBD1. The CDR3 has 18 amino acids. V lost 4 bases and J lost 3; bases outside the gene matches: 13. Germline loops: CDR1 SGHRS, CDR2 YFSETQ.

The chain uses TRBV7-9 and TRBJ2-7; D is unresolved. The germline CDR1 and CDR2 sequences are SEHNR and FQNEAQ (reference sequence). This CDR3 contains 12 residues. The V end lost 5 bases, the J end lost 6 bases, and 11 bases lay between the germline ends. CDR3 nucleotides: TGTGCCAGCAGCCTAGGCTGGGTCGAGCAGTACTTC. Translating gives CASSLGWVEQYF.

This clonotype occurred a few times. The V call is TRBV15, the J call TRBJ2-3; 13 nucleotides line up with TRBD2. Germline V CDR1 and CDR2: LNHNV, YYDKDF (reference sequence). Trimming at V came to 5 bases and at J to 5 bases, leaving 7 bases not matched to a gene. CDR3 length: 16 amino acids. CDR3 in amino acids: CATSARTSGGGDTQYF. The CDR3 DNA sequence: TGTGCCACCAGCGCCCGCACTAGCGGGGGGGGAGATACGCAGTATTTT.

This chain links TRBV7-8 with TRBJ1-2; TRBD1 aligns across 8 bases. Germline V lookup: CDR1 SGHVS, CDR2 FQNEAQ. Trimming removed 4 bases from V and 5 bases from J; junction bases left unmatched: 6. The CDR3 length is 14 residues. CDR3 in amino acids: CASSYRTGFYGYTF. In nucleotides, the CDR3 is TGTGCCAGCAGCTACCGGACAGGGTTTTATGGCTACACCTTC.

The chain joins TRBV7-9 to TRBJ2-2; no clear D gene. Trimming pared 11 bases from V and 6 bases from J, leaving 10 bases between. The CDR3 loop spans 11 amino acids. Per germline, CDR1 SEHNR and CDR2 FQNEAQ (reference sequence). CDR3 region: CAPGSPGELFF. The CDR3 DNA reads as TGTGCCCCCGGGTCGCCCGGGGAGCTGTTTTTT.

This sequence joins TRBV7-2 and TRBJ2-3; 10 positions agree with TRBD2. Germline V gene sequence: CDR1 SGHTA, CDR2 FQGNSA. The CDR3 has 15 amino acids. Losses at the gene ends were 4 bases for V and 2 bases for J; bases not matched to a gene: 3. This chain's CDR3 is CASSSLAGVTDTQYF. The DNA for the CDR3 is TGTGCCAGCAGCTCTCTAGCGGGAGTCACAGATACGCAGTATTTT.

In this sample, this clonotype turned up a few times. This sequence joins TRBV20-1 and TRBJ2-5; weak D call: TRBD1 (6 bases). This CDR3 contains 16 residues. V was clipped by 5 bases and J by 3 bases, with 22 bases between them. The germline gives CDR1 DFQATT, CDR2 SNEGSKA (reference sequence). CDR3 sequence: CSASPPGSSGEETQYF. CDR3 bases: TGCAGTGCTTCCCCCCCGGGTAGCTCAGGGGAAGAGACCCAGTACTTC.

The chain is built from TRBV24-1 and TRBJ2-7, with unresolved D. The CDR3 has 19 amino acids. The V end lost 0 bases, the J end lost 2 bases, and 22 bases lay between the germline ends. CDR1 is KGHDR and CDR2 is SFDVKD in the germline V gene. As DNA, the CDR3 is TGTGCCACCAGTGATTTGCGTAAACTTCCTTCCCCAGACCCCTACGAGCAGTACTTC. Translated, it gives CATSDLRKLPSPDPYEQYF.

The chain combines TRBV28 with TRBJ1-2; 7 nucleotides agree with TRBD1. The CDR3 has 16 amino acids. Germline CDR1 and CDR2: MDHEN and SYDVKM. J lost 2 bases, V lost 5 bases, and 11 bases had no gene match. CDR3 loop: CASSALRQGANYGYTF. CDR3 DNA: TGTGCCAGCAGTGCTCTTAGACAGGGTGCCAACTATGGCTACACCTTC.